This TCR beta chain is drawn from a study of memory B cells and T cells in multiple sclerosis. Stimulus-free culture yielded autoproliferating CFSE-dim and non-proliferating CFSE-high T cells, each sequenced separately. Cultures began with roughly 5x10^7 CFSE-labeled PBMCs, unstimulated for six to seven days, with replicate wells pooled. Method: immunoSEQ multiplex PCR; TCRdb's copy keeps in-frame clones and lacks some. The data show under 50,000 clones, around 79% seen once. The junction had 4 bases not matched to a gene; V was cut back by 2 bases and J by 2 bases. The CDR3 contains 16 residues. CDR1 is SGHNT and CDR2 is YYREEE in the germline V gene (reference sequence). General study results and limits: Clone-set sizes differed between compartments, so shared clonotype counts needed normalization.

As regards this clone: The antigen remains unidentified.

The genes are TRBV5-4 and TRBJ2-5, with 12 bases fitting TRBD2. The origin of this receptor is a human donor with multiple sclerosis. Material for sequencing was PBMCs from blood kept in culture. As DNA, the CDR3 is TGTGCCAGCAGCTTCCGACTAGCGGGGGTGCAAGAGACCCAGTACTTC. This gives the protein CASSFRLAGVQETQYF. The whole variable domain, remainder taken from reference TRBV5-4 and TRBJ2-5, is ETGVTQSPTHLIKTRGQQVTLRCSSQSGHNTVSWYQQALGQGPQFIFQYYREEENGRGNFPPRFSGLQFPNYSSELNVNALELDDSALYLCASSFRLAGVQETQYFGPGTRLLVL.